The 18 T cell receptor beta chains reported below all come from one sample, sequenced in a study of neurological immune-mediated disorders. One entry per CDR3 protein results from TCRdb running MiXCR on the 5' RACE reads. The profile shows more than 70,000 distinct CDR3 sequences, 10% of them singletons. The sample comprised PBMCs. These receptors were collected from a middle-aged man in good health.

About this clonotype: A much larger clone sits a single nucleotide away, making a read error possible. The chain is built from TRBV5-1 and TRBJ2-1, with D hard to call. The germline V gene has CDR1 SGHRS and CDR2 YFSETQ. V lost 0 bases and J lost 9, with 4 bases in between. The CDR3 has 11 amino acids. CDR3 loop: CASSLESEQFF. The CDR3 DNA sequence: TGCGCCAGCAGCTTGGAGAGTGAGCAGTTCTTC.

This clonotype was counted ten times or more. V usage is TRBV27 and J usage is TRBJ2-7, with 10 bases fitting TRBD1. The CDR3 is 14 amino acids. Germline values: CDR1 MNHEY, CDR2 SMNVEV (reference sequence). V shed 5 bases, J shed 2 bases, and the junction held 3 bases outside the gene matches. Written as DNA, the CDR3 is TGTGCCAGCAGTCCAGACAGGGGGCCCTACGAGCAGTACTTC. The encoded protein is CASSPDRGPYEQYF.

This clonotype was seen at least ten times. DNA for the CDR3: TGTGCCAGCAAATATCAGGGCCTTGTTGATGAAAAACTGTTTTTT. It encodes CASKYQGLVDEKLFF. The V and J genes are TRBV2 and TRBJ1-4; tentatively, D is TRBD1 (5 bases). CDR1 is SNHLY and CDR2 is FYNNEI in the germline V gene. Trimming took 7 bases from V and 6 from J, leaving 18 bases between them. The CDR3 consists of 15 residues.

This clonotype was seen many times. J is TRBJ2-7 and V is TRBV9, with 7 nucleotides matching TRBD1. The germline CDR1 and CDR2 sequences are SGDLS and YYNGEE. V lost 3 bases, J lost 2 bases, and 8 bases stayed unmatched. The CDR3 spans 15 residues. The CDR3 spells CASSEAGGPAYEQYF. CDR3 DNA: TGTGCCAGCAGCGAGGCAGGGGGTCCCGCCTACGAGCAGTACTTC.

This clonotype occurred many times. The chain joins TRBV7-2 to TRBJ2-1, with D perhaps matching TRBD2 (6 bases). CDR3 size: 14 residues. Per the germline V gene, CDR1 is SGHTA and CDR2 is FQGNSA. Trimming pared 3 bases from V and 7 bases from J, leaving 13 bases between. CDR3 in DNA: TGTGCCAGCAGCTTGGCCTATCTAGCGAATGAGCAGTTCTTC. Translation: CASSLAYLANEQFF.

The rearrangement links TRBV6-6 to TRBJ2-7; TRBD1 agrees at 7 bases. The ends lost 7 bases at V and 2 bases at J; junction bases unmatched: 5. Germline V gene data show CDR1 as MNHNY and CDR2 as SVGAGI (reference sequence). The CDR3 length is 13 residues. The CDR3 bases are TGTGCCAGCATTCACAGGGGCCCCTACGAGCAGTACTTC. As protein: CASIHRGPYEQYF.

This clonotype was recorded many times. The rearrangement links TRBV18 to TRBJ1-6, with D hard to call. The CDR3 runs to 14 residues. The V end lost 0 bases, the J end lost 5 bases, and 5 bases lay between the germline ends. Germline CDR1 is KGHSH and CDR2 is LQKENI. DNA for the CDR3: TGTGCCAGCTCACCACCGGTCCATAATTCACCCCTCCACTTT. Translation: CASSPPVHNSPLHF.

This clonotype was recorded at least ten times. The gene calls are TRBV5-1 and TRBJ1-1, with a tentative D call TRBD1 (6 bases). Germline V gene lookup returns CDR1 SGHRS and CDR2 YFSETQ. Trimming took off 3 bases at V and 0 bases at J, with 12 bases between the two ends. CDR3 size: 15 residues. In DNA, the CDR3 is TGCGCCAGCAGCTCCGTCGGACAGATGAACACTGAAGCTTTCTTT. It codes for CASSSVGQMNTEAFF.

This clonotype was seen repeatedly, ten times or more. The chain carries TRBV7-2 and TRBJ2-5, with TRBD2 as a possible D gene (6 bases). This CDR3 comprises 15 residues. Trimming took off 5 bases at V and 5 bases at J, with 18 bases between the two ends. The germline V gene has CDR1 SGHTA and CDR2 FQGNSA. The CDR3 DNA reads as TGTGCCAGCAGCGTAGATGGCGCGGGGCCTGAGACCCAGTACTTC. Translation: CASSVDGAGPETQYF.

This clonotype was counted only a few times. The chain recombines TRBV3-1 with TRBJ2-7; perhaps D is TRBD1 or TRBD2 (5 bases each). Germline CDR1 LGHDT, CDR2 YNNKEL (reference sequence). This CDR3 is built from 16 residues. V dropped 1 base and J dropped 5 bases, with 18 bases sitting between them. The CDR3 DNA is TGTGCCAGCAGCCAAGGAGGATCTTCCTTGGGGGACGAGCAGTACTTC. It specifies CASSQGGSSLGDEQYF.

This clonotype was seen at least ten times. V and J are TRBV7-8 and TRBJ1-6; 10 positions agree with TRBD1. The germline gives CDR1 SGHVS, CDR2 FQNEAQ. Trimming cost V 1 base and J 7 bases; bases outside gene matches: 10. The length of the CDR3 is 18 residues. DNA for the CDR3: TGTGCCAGCAGCTTAGTTTCTTTTGGACAGGGGGTCAATTCACCCCTCCACTTT. Protein sequence: CASSLVSFGQGVNSPLHF. Drawing the rest from reference TRBV7-8 and TRBJ1-6, the complete variable domain is GAGVSQSPRYKVAKRGQDVALRCDPISGHVSLFWYQQALGQGPEFLTYFQNEAQLDKSGLPSDRFFAERPEGSVSTLKIQRTQQEDSAVYLCASSLVSFGQGVNSPLHFGNGTRLTVT.

This clonotype has ten or more counts. The rearrangement uses TRBV20-1 and TRBJ1-5; weak D call: TRBD1 (5 bases). The CDR3 is 15 amino acids. CDR1 is DFQATT and CDR2 is SNEGSKA in the germline V gene (reference sequence). The V gene lost 4 bases and the J gene lost 3 bases, with 16 bases spanning the gap. The CDR3 loop reads CSATQQGNANQPQHF. The CDR3 DNA sequence: TGCAGTGCTACCCAGCAGGGTAACGCCAATCAGCCCCAGCATTTT.

Ten or more counts support this clonotype. This chain connects TRBV20-1 to TRBJ2-7; D could derive from TRBD1 or TRBD2 (5 bases each). From germline, CDR1 is DFQATT and CDR2 SNEGSKA (reference sequence). CDR3 length: 15 residues. V lost 0 bases and J 4 bases, leaving 16 bases between the germline ends. The CDR3 nucleotides read TGCAGTGCTAGAGATGGGACCGCCCGGACATACGAGCAGTACTTC. Translation: CSARDGTARTYEQYF.

The table lists this clonotype with many counts. The chain links TRBV9 to TRBJ2-3; 13 bases are shared with TRBD2. CDR1 is SGDLS and CDR2 is YYNGEE in the germline V gene. This CDR3 has 15 amino acids. With V trimmed by 3 bases and J by 7 bases, 5 bases remained unmatched. The CDR3 loop reads CASSAGTSGVYTQYF. The CDR3 bases are TGTGCCAGCAGCGCGGGGACTAGCGGGGTATATACGCAGTATTTT.

This clonotype was seen ten or more times. V usage is TRBV15 and J usage is TRBJ2-5, with D tentatively TRBD2 (5 bases). Germline V gene data show CDR1 as LNHNV and CDR2 as YYDKDF (reference sequence). The CDR3 is 17 amino acids. V gave up 0 bases and J gave up 1 base, with 15 bases separating them. The DNA for the CDR3 is TGTGCCACCAGCAGAGATCTGGCTAGCCGGGGCCAAGAGACCCAGTACTTC. It yields the protein CATSRDLASRGQETQYF.

This clonotype was recorded at least ten times. This sequence joins TRBV29-1 and TRBJ2-7, with TRBD1 matching 10 bases. Germline lookup yields CDR1 SQVTM and CDR2 ANQGSEA. CDR3 size: 14 residues. Trimming removed 6 bases from V and 7 bases from J; junction bases left unmatched: 12. DNA of the CDR3: TGCAGCGTAGAGGGACAGGGGACGGGGGGTGAGCAGTACTTC. It codes for CSVEGQGTGGEQYF.

This clonotype was seen at least ten times. The chain is built from TRBV7-9 and TRBJ2-6; D call uncertain. The CDR3 has 9 residues. CDR1 SEHNR and CDR2 FQNEAQ come from the germline V gene (reference sequence). V lost 10 bases to trimming and J lost 13 bases, with 8 bases between them. The DNA for the CDR3 is TGTGCCATCGTGGATGTCCTGACTTTC. The encoded protein is CAIVDVLTF.

This clonotype has at least ten counts. V is TRBV6-5 and J is TRBJ1-2, with D unclear. The CDR3 runs to 14 residues. The germline V and J ends were trimmed by 0 bases and 5 bases, with 10 bases remaining between them. Germline loops: CDR1 MNHEY, CDR2 SVGAGI. The CDR3 coding sequence is TGTGCCAGCAGTTACTCGTTCGGACCTTATGGCTACACCTTC. The encoded protein is CASSYSFGPYGYTF.